The next 19 T cell receptor beta chains were all read from a single sample in a study of cytomegalovirus exposure and HLA in healthy donors (dated by TCRdb to about 2017). To prepare the library, the immunoSEQ multiplex PCR assay was applied. For the multiplex PCR, a mixture combining 60 forward primers for TCR Vbeta segments and 13 reverse primers for TCR Jbeta segments was used. Imported from immuneACCESS, the table was reduced by TCRdb to in-frame sequences with V and J called. These copies leave out some clones; in studies compared against another copy, an unresolved V gene accounts for under half, and the cause of the remainder is not known. The sample table shows some 100,000 clones, and 70% to 85% are seen once. The top ten clones comprise more than 0.95% of the sample. The sample was PBMCs. These TCRs come from a woman between 18 and 29 years old in good health and CMV-seronegative.

This clone was detected once. The germline gene is not matched at one end of the junction; a read error may be the cause. This chain links TRBV7-7 with TRBJ2-5, with 7 bases lining up with TRBD2. This CDR3 comprises 14 residues. The germline V gene encodes CDR1 SSHAT and CDR2 FNYEAQ (reference sequence). Here the CDR3 reads CASSLGLTGGTQYF. CDR3 nucleotide sequence: TGTGCTAGCAGCTTGGGACTCACGGGGGGGACCCAGTACTTC.

V and J are TRBV19 and TRBJ2-1; tentative D call: TRBD1 (5 bases). The CDR3 contains 15 residues. The germline gives CDR1 LNHDA, CDR2 SQIVND (reference sequence). The V gene lost 6 bases and the J gene lost 4 bases, with 16 bases spanning the gap. CDR3: CASSRTGVIYNEQFF. The CDR3 DNA reads TGTGCCAGTAGCCGTACAGGTGTAATTTACAATGAGCAGTTCTTC.

The chain employs TRBV5-5 and TRBJ2-3; D is unresolved. This CDR3 contains 14 residues. V lost 0 bases and J 4 bases, leaving 9 bases between the germline ends. Per the germline V gene, CDR1 is SGHKS and CDR2 is YYEKEE (reference sequence). CDR3 in DNA: TGTGCCAGCAGCTTGGGACTGATAGCAGATACGCAGTATTTT. The encoded protein is CASSLGLIADTQYF.

The chain uses TRBV30 and TRBJ1-3, with a possible D match to TRBD1 (5 bases). The CDR3 sequence is 12 residues long. V was pared by 3 bases and J by 7 bases, with 10 bases between. The germline CDR1 and CDR2 sequences are GTSNPN and SVGIG (reference sequence). The CDR3 region has the DNA TGTGCCTGGAGCTCCCGGGGGAACACCATATATTTT. Its protein product is CAWSSRGNTIYF.

This rearrangement joins TRBV30 to TRBJ1-1; 8 bases agree with TRBD1. V lost 2 bases, J lost 0 bases, and 11 bases stayed unmatched. This CDR3 contains 17 residues. Germline V gene lookup returns CDR1 GTSNPN and CDR2 SVGIG (reference sequence). The CDR3 protein is CAWSPRTGTSMNTEAFF. DNA of the CDR3: TGTGCCTGGAGTCCACGGACAGGGACCTCCATGAACACTGAAGCTTTCTTT.

The rearrangement joins TRBV6-6 to TRBJ1-5; D uncertain. The CDR3 extends over 13 amino acids. V was shortened by 7 bases and J by 5 bases, with 12 bases between the two germline ends. Looked up from germline, CDR1 is MNHNY and CDR2 is SVGAGI (reference sequence). CDR3 region: CASKPPVDQPQHF. DNA for the CDR3: TGTGCCAGCAAACCCCCGGTTGATCAGCCCCAGCATTTT.

The chain links TRBV6-1 to TRBJ1-1; TRBD1 matches 8 bases. Per germline, CDR1 MNHNS and CDR2 SASEGT. The J segment lost 0 bases and the V segment lost 5 bases, leaving 2 bases of the junction unmatched. The CDR3 consists of 14 residues. CDR3 loop: CASSRQGMNTEAFF. CDR3 sequence (DNA): TGTGCCAGCAGTAGACAGGGGATGAACACTGAAGCTTTCTTT.

This chain connects TRBV7-6 to TRBJ2-1; D is unclear. The CDR3 totals 13 residues. CDR1 is SGHVS, CDR2 FNYEAQ, per germline. The V and J ends lost 2 bases and 8 bases respectively, with 10 bases between them. CDR3 in amino acids: CASSLIPEDEQFF. For the CDR3, the DNA is TGTGCCAGCAGCTTAATCCCTGAGGATGAGCAGTTCTTC.

In this sample, this clone turned up once. The junction does not match germline at one end; this may be a read error. The CDR3 loop reads CASSVADRNTEAFF. CDR3 DNA sequence: TGTGCCAGCAGCGTAGCGGACAGAAACACTGAAGCTTTCTTT. The rearrangement links TRBV7-9 to TRBJ1-1; TRBD1 might be the D (6 bases). This CDR3 is built from 14 residues. Germline V gives CDR1 SEHNR, CDR2 FQNEAQ (reference sequence).

V is TRBV7-8 and J is TRBJ1-5, with 9 bases identical to TRBD1. This CDR3 has 16 amino acids. V was clipped by 5 bases and J by 6 bases; unmatched bases: 11. Germline lookup yields CDR1 SGHVS and CDR2 FQNEAQ. The CDR3 is CASSPGRGQGRQPQHF. CDR3 nucleotide sequence: TGTGCCAGCAGCCCGGGACGGGGACAGGGACGTCAGCCCCAGCATTTT.

V gene TRBV4-3 combines with J gene TRBJ1-4; D gene unclear. Germline CDR1 and CDR2: LGHNA and YSLEER. Trimming removed 5 bases from V and 4 bases from J, with 8 bases in between. The CDR3 is 13 residues long. The CDR3 reads CASSGRVNEKLFF. As DNA, the CDR3 is TGCGCCAGCAGCGGGCGGGTTAATGAAAAACTGTTTTTT.

The rearrangement links TRBV7-9 to TRBJ2-7; 7 bases fit TRBD2. Germline V gene data show CDR1 as SEHNR and CDR2 as FQNEAQ (reference sequence). The CDR3 consists of 13 residues. The J segment lost 3 bases and the V segment lost 5 bases, leaving 4 bases of the junction unmatched. The CDR3 protein is CASSPGGDYEQYF. The DNA of the CDR3 is TGTGCCAGCAGCCCGGGGGGAGACTACGAGCAGTACTTC.

The V and J genes are TRBV9 and TRBJ2-1; tentative D call: TRBD1 (6 bases). Germline V gives CDR1 SGDLS, CDR2 YYNGEE. V gave up 0 bases and J gave up 4 bases, with 8 bases separating them. This CDR3 has 14 amino acids. CDR3 DNA sequence: TGTGCCAGCAGCGTAGGGGGGACATACAATGAGCAGTTCTTC. Translated: CASSVGGTYNEQFF.

This clone was counted between two and nine times. At one end the junction does not follow the germline gene, possibly because of a read error. This rearrangement joins TRBV7-9 to TRBJ2-1, with 7 bases lining up with TRBD2. The germline V gene encodes CDR1 SEHNR and CDR2 FQNEAQ (reference sequence). CDR3 length equals 12 residues. The CDR3 nucleotides read TGTTCCAGCAGCTCTCGCGGGGGTGAGCAGTTCTTC. Its translation is CSSSSRGGEQFF. Full variable domain (outside the CDR3, taken from reference TRBV7-9 and TRBJ2-1): DTGVSQNPRHKITKRGQNVTFRCDPISEHNRLYWYRQTLGQGPEFLTYFQNEAQLEKSRLLSDRFSAERPKGSFSTLEIQRTEQGDSAMYLCSSSSRGGEQFFGPGTRLTVL.

The rearrangement uses TRBV4-2 and TRBJ2-1; a possible D gene is TRBD2 (6 bases). With 0 bases removed from V and 5 bases from J, the gap between germline ends came to 17 bases. CDR1 is LGHNA and CDR2 is YNFKEQ in the germline V gene. The CDR3 sequence is 17 residues long. This CDR3 reads CASSQEEGGVLDNEQFF. In DNA form, the CDR3 reads TGTGCCAGCAGCCAAGAGGAAGGAGGGGTTTTAGACAATGAGCAGTTCTTC.

This clone has just a few counts. The chain couples TRBV7-8 to TRBJ2-4, with D hard to call. CDR3 length: 18 amino acids. Trimming took 5 bases from V and 0 from J, leaving 20 bases between them. CDR1 is SGHVS and CDR2 is FQNEAQ in the germline V gene. CDR3 DNA sequence: TGTGCCAGCAGCGGCGGTTTCTTCGACCCTTTAGCCAAAAACATTCAGTACTTC. The encoded protein is CASSGGFFDPLAKNIQYF.

The chain is built from TRBV7-2 and TRBJ2-3, with 8 bases that match TRBD2. The germline CDR1 and CDR2 sequences are SGHTA and FQGNSA. The CDR3 is 16 amino acids. V shed 1 base, J shed 0 bases, and the junction held 3 bases outside the gene matches. The CDR3 loop reads CASSLDSGTSTDTQYF. CDR3 DNA sequence: TGTGCCAGCAGCTTAGATAGCGGGACGAGCACAGATACGCAGTATTTT. Variable domain in full (rest from reference TRBV7-2 and TRBJ2-3): GAGVSQSPSNKVTEKGKDVELRCDPISGHTALYWYRQSLGQGLEFLIYFQGNSAPDKSGLPSDRFSAERTGGSVSTLTIQRTQQEDSAVYLCASSLDSGTSTDTQYFGPGTRLTVL.

V and J are TRBV9 and TRBJ2-3; 9 positions agree with TRBD2. V shed 0 bases, J shed 0 bases, and the junction held 8 bases outside the gene matches. The CDR3 contains 18 residues. The germline V gene has CDR1 SGDLS and CDR2 YYNGEE. In nucleotides, the CDR3 is TGTGCCAGCAGCGTAGCTCCCGGGAGCGGGGGGAGCACAGATACGCAGTATTTT. Translated, it gives CASSVAPGSGGSTDTQYF.

This clone was seen only a few times. The chain has TRBV6-1 and TRBJ2-1; 13 positions match TRBD2. Germline CDR1 reads MNHNS; CDR2 reads SASEGT. V was pared by 3 bases and J by 8 bases, with 4 bases of the junction left unmatched. The CDR3 contains 15 residues. The CDR3 loop reads CASSETSGGTDEQFF. The DNA of the CDR3 is TGTGCCAGCAGTGAGACTAGCGGGGGGACCGATGAGCAGTTCTTC.